This note documents a single T cell receptor (beta chain) sequence. The antigen is undetermined. Healthy donors of bone marrow made up the group. The data derive from a study of cytomegalovirus exposure and HLA in healthy donors. The CDR3 runs to 16 residues. Trimming left V 2 bases short and J 0 bases short, with 11 bases between. CDR1 is KGHSH, CDR2 LQKENI, per germline. Vbeta (60) and Jbeta (13) primers were used in the PCR. Generated by immunoSEQ multiplex PCR, the TCRdb table keeps only in-frame clones and is missing some. The sample carries under 200,000 clones, around 80% recorded once. The study, taken as a whole, reports: Highly shared variants forming one cluster were likely a sequencing artifact. At a 0.05 false discovery rate, a later analysis found around 15,000 TCR beta sequences to be associated with HLA alleles. Whilst most TCR sequences proved rare, a subset of public TCRs occurred across many donors.

The rearrangement links TRBV18 to TRBJ1-5, with D possibly matching TRBD1 (5 bases). The TCR was taken from a woman in her fifties or sixties in good health and CMV-seronegative. The sample comprised PBMCs. CDR3 nucleotide sequence: TGTGCCAGCTCACCATGGGCAGGGAATAGCAATCAGCCCCAGCATTTT. Its translation: CASSPWAGNSNQPQHF.